This is a list of T cell receptor beta chains from one sample in a study of cytomegalovirus exposure and HLA in healthy donors. Method: immunoSEQ multiplex PCR; TCRdb's copy keeps in-frame clones and lacks some. The profile shows approximately 110,000 clones, approximately 86% of them singletons. Sample: PBMCs. The receptors were gathered from a young man in good health and CMV-seronegative. Each CDR3 is given without its conserved first and last residue.

cdr3_length	v_call	cdr3_aa
16	TRBV7-6	ASSLRGPSSGGANVLT
9	TRBV30	AWISITEAF
11	TRBV10-3	AISGDTSYGYT
13	TRBV5-1	ASSRTEDRAGGYT
13	TRBV7-9	ASRSRDSNTDTQY
12	TRBV18	ASSPSGRGNEQY
16	TRBV30	AWSFLGDRGQGKNGYT
12	TRBV5-1	ASSPPTGRTEAF
16	TRBV7-8	ASSLSLAGATSTDTQY
12	TRBV7-2	ASRPTGLNYGYT
13	TRBV7-8	ASSLAQGALYEQY
12	TRBV6-5	ASSYSPGVEKLF
13	TRBV7-2	ASSAVRDSRTEAF
10	TRBV4-1	ASSQDTRRQY
12	TRBV2	ASSEQGAMYEQY
16	TRBV4-3	ASSQENSGVWGGDEQF
14	TRBV27	ASSLREWSSYNEQF
10	TRBV7-6	ASTSGGGEQY
15	TRBV9	ASSVADGTAPLDTQY
10	TRBV15	ATSRDTGGYT
15	TRBV7-9	ASSFPALGGRTDTQY
13	TRBV5-1	ASSPLDQLTDTQY
16	TRBV11-2	ASSLDFWDRGHQETQY
15	TRBV7-9	ASSQPSRVPFVYEQF
13	TRBV7-9	ASSLGSGVQETQY
14	TRBV27	ASSFLTSGNQETQY
16	TRBV7-9	ASSPPGLAGGVSYEQY
13	TRBV27	ASRRGDSLTYEQY
14	TRBV4-1	ASSPRGQGASQPQH
12	TRBV28	ASSLFGPGSEQY
12	TRBV19	ASSPQGSNQPQH
12	TRBV7-9	ASSLGGEFYGYT